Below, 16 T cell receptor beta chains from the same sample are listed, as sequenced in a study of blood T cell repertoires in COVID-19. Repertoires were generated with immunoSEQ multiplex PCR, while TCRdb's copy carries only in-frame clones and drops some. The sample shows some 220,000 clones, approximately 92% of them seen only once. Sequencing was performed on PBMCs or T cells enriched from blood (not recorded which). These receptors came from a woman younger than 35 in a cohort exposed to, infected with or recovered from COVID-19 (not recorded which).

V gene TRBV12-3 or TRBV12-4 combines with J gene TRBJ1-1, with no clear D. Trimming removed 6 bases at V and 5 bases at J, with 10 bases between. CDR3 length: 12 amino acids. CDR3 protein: CASRLGGTEAFF. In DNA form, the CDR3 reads TGTGCCAGCAGACTCGGAGGGACTGAAGCTTTCTTT.

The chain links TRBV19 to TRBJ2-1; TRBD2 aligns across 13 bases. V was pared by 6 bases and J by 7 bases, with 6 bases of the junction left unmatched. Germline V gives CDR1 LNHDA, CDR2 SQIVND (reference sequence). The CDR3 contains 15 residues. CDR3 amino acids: CASSPGLAGKNEQFF. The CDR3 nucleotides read TGTGCCAGTAGCCCGGGACTAGCGGGGAAGAATGAGCAGTTCTTC.

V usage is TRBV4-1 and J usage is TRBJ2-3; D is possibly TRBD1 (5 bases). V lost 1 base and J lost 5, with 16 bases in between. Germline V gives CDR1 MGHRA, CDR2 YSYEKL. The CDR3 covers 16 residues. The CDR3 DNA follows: TGCGCCAGCAGCCAAGGGGGCAGCCAGCCGGGAGATACGCAGTATTTT. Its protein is CASSQGGSQPGDTQYF.

The CDR3 protein is CASSPLGVAGASYNEQFF. CDR3 nucleotides: TGTGCCAGCAGCCCCCTCGGGGTCGCGGGAGCATCCTACAATGAGCAGTTCTTC. The chain employs TRBV3-1 (or the pseudogene TRBV3-2) and TRBJ2-1, with TRBD2 matching over 7 bases. The CDR3 runs to 18 residues. The V segment lost 4 bases and the J segment 1 base; nucleotides outside the gene matches: 13. From germline, CDR1 is LGHDT and CDR2 YNNKEL (reference sequence).

The CDR3 protein is CASSLKSGIGGLPNSPLHF. The DNA of the CDR3 is TGTGCCAGCAGCTTAAAGTCTGGGATTGGGGGACTTCCGAATTCACCCCTCCACTTT. The chain has TRBV7-2 and TRBJ1-6, with D perhaps TRBD1 (5 bases). The CDR3 has 19 residues. Trimming removed 2 bases at V and 7 bases at J, with 24 bases between. Per germline, CDR1 SGHTA and CDR2 FQGNSA. The full variable domain, with the rest looked up from reference TRBV7-2 and TRBJ1-6, is GAGVSQSPSNKVTEKGKDVELRCDPISGHTALYWYRQSLGQGLEFLIYFQGNSAPDKSGLPSDRFSAERTGGSVSTLTIQRTQQEDSAVYLCASSLKSGIGGLPNSPLHFGNGTRLTVT.

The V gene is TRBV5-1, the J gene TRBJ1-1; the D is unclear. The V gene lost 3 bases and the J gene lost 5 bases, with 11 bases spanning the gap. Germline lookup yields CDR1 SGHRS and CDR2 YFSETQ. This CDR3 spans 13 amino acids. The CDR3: CASSYHQRTEAFF. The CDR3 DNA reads TGCGCCAGCAGCTATCATCAGCGAACTGAAGCTTTCTTT.

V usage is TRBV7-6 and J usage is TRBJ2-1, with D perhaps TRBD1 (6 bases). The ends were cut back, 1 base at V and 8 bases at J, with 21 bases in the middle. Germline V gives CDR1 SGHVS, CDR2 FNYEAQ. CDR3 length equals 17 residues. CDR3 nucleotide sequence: TGTGCCAGCAGCTTAGTTCCCCCGGGGCAGGGGTCCGATGAGCAGTTCTTC. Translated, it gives CASSLVPPGQGSDEQFF.

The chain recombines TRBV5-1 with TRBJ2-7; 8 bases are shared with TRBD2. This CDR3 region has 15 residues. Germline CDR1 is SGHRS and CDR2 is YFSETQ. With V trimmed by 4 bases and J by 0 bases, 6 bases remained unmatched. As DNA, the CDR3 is TGCGCCAGCAGCCACGGGACTAGTCCCTCCTACGAGCAGTACTTC. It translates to CASSHGTSPSYEQYF. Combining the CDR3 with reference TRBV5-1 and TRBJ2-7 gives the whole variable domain KAGVTQTPRYLIKTRGQQVTLSCSPISGHRSVSWYQQTPGQGLQFLFEYFSETQRNKGNFPGRFSGRQFSNSRSEMNVSTLELGDSALYLCASSHGTSPSYEQYFGPGTRLTVT.

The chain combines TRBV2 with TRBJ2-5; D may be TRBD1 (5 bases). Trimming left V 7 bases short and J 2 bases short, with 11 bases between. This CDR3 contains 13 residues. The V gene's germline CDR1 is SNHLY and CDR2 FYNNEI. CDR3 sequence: CASIQDSQETQYF. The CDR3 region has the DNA TGTGCCAGCATCCAAGACAGTCAAGAGACCCAGTACTTC.

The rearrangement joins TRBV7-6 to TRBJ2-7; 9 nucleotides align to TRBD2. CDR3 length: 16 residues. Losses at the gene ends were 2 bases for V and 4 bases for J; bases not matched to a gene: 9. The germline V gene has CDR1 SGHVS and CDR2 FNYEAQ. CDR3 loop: CASSLMSGTSLYEQYF. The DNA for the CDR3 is TGTGCCAGCAGCTTAATGTCAGGGACTAGCTTGTACGAGCAGTACTTC.

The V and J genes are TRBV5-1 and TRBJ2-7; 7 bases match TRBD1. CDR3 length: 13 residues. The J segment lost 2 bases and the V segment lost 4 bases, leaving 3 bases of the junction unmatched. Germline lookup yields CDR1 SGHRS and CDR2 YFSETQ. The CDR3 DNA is TGCGCCAGCAGCGCTGGGACAGCCTACGAGCAGTACTTC. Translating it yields CASSAGTAYEQYF.

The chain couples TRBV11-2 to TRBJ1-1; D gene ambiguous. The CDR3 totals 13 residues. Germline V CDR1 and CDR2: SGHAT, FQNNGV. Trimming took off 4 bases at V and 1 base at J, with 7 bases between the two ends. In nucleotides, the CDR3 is TGTGCCAGCAGCTCTCAGAAGAACACTGAAGCTTTCTTT. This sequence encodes CASSSQKNTEAFF. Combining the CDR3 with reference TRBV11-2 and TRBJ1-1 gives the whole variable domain EAGVAQSPRYKIIEKRQSVAFWCNPISGHATLYWYQQILGQGPKLLIQFQNNGVVDDSQLPKDRFSAERLKGVDSTLKIQPAKLEDSAVYLCASSSQKNTEAFFGQGTRLTVV.

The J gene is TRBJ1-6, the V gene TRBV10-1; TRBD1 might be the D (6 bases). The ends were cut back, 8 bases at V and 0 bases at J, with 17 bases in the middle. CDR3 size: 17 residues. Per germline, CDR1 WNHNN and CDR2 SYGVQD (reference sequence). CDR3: CASARTVRSSYNSPLHF. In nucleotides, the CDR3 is TGCGCCAGCGCCCGGACAGTCCGGAGCTCCTATAATTCACCCCTCCACTTT.

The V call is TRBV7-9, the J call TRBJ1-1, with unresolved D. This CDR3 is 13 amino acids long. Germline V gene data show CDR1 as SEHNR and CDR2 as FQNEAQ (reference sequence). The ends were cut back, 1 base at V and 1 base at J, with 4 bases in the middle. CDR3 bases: TGTGCCAGCAGCTTAGAAGCGAACACTGAAGCTTTCTTT. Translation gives CASSLEANTEAFF.

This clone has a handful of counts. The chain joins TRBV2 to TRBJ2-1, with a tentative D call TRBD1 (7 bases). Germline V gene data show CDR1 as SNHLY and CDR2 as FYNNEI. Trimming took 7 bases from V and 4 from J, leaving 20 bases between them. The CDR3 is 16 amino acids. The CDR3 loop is CASTQTGEDYYNEQFF. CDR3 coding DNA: TGTGCCAGCACTCAAACAGGGGAGGACTATTACAATGAGCAGTTCTTC.

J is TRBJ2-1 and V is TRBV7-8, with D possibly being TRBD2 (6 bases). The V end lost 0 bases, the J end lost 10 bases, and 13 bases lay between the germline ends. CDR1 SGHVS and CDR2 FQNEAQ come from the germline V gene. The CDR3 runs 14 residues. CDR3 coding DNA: TGTGCCAGCAGCTTAGCAGAGTCCGCGGGGGAGCAGTTCTTC. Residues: CASSLAESAGEQFF.